The 18 T cell receptor beta chains below come from one sample, sequenced in a study of hypomethylating agent response in myelodysplastic syndrome. Sequencing was performed with immunoSEQ multiplex PCR; in TCRdb, only in-frame clones are kept and a portion is missing. Counted here are 950 to 1,500 clones, roughly 80% occurring once; the ten biggest clones make up approximately 19%. Source: bone marrow, taken before or after starting hypomethylating agent treatment for myelodysplastic syndrome (not recorded which). The receptors come from a human donor with myelodysplastic syndrome.

CDR3 in DNA: TGTGCCATCAGAAACGGGGCCCGTAGCAGTGAAAAACTGTTTTTT. Translated: CAIRNGARSSEKLFF. The chain uses TRBV10-3 and TRBJ1-4, with D perhaps matching TRBD1 (5 bases). Germline V gene sequence: CDR1 ENHRY, CDR2 SYGVKD. V gave up 6 bases and J gave up 7 bases, with 18 bases separating them. The CDR3 runs to 15 residues.

V is TRBV6-5 and J is TRBJ2-7; maybe TRBD1 (5 bases). CDR1 MNHEY and CDR2 SVGAGI come from the germline V gene. Deletions cut 7 bases from V and 6 bases from J, with 19 bases between. This CDR3 is 14 amino acids long. CDR3 nucleotides: TGTGCCAGCACCACCCCCCAGGGAACCTCCGAGCAGTACTTC. This encodes CASTTPQGTSEQYF.

J is TRBJ2-1 and V is TRBV6-6; D unclear. Germline V gives CDR1 MNHNY, CDR2 SVGAGI (reference sequence). The V gene lost 6 bases and the J gene lost 10 bases, with 10 bases spanning the gap. The CDR3 is 11 amino acids. CDR3 DNA: TGTGCCAGCAGCCGGACCTCAGAGCAGTTCTTC. Translation gives CASSRTSEQFF.

This clone was detected a few times. J is TRBJ2-7 and V is TRBV7-9; 8 bases line up with TRBD2. V dropped 1 base and J dropped 3; count of bases not matched to a gene: 8. Germline loops: CDR1 SEHNR, CDR2 FQNEAQ (reference sequence). CDR3 length: 16 amino acids. The CDR3 region is CASSLVLAGGGYEQYF. Here the CDR3 DNA reads TGTGCCAGCAGCTTAGTCCTCGCGGGAGGAGGCTACGAGCAGTACTTC.

The chain has TRBV7-8 and TRBJ2-3; no clear D gene. The CDR3 consists of 13 residues. V dropped 2 bases and J dropped 5 bases, with 8 bases sitting between them. Germline V gene data show CDR1 as SGHVS and CDR2 as FQNEAQ. CDR3 amino acids: CASSLLRRDTQYF. Written as DNA, the CDR3 is TGTGCCAGCAGCTTACTGCGGCGAGATACGCAGTATTTT. The full variable domain, in which reference TRBV7-8 and TRBJ2-3 provide the parts outside the CDR3, is GAGVSQSPRYKVAKRGQDVALRCDPISGHVSLFWYQQALGQGPEFLTYFQNEAQLDKSGLPSDRFFAERPEGSVSTLKIQRTQQEDSAVYLCASSLLRRDTQYFGPGTRLTVL.

The V call is TRBV6-5, the J call TRBJ1-1; D is unresolved. CDR3 length: 11 residues. V was pared by 2 bases and J by 11 bases, with 9 bases between. Per the germline V gene, CDR1 is MNHEY and CDR2 is SVGAGI. The CDR3 reads CASSYGPAAFF. The CDR3 DNA sequence: TGTGCCAGCAGTTACGGGCCCGCCGCTTTCTTT.

This clone has just a few counts. The V and J genes are TRBV2 and TRBJ1-4, with TRBD1 as a possible D gene (5 bases). The CDR3 totals 15 residues. CDR1 and CDR2 from the germline V gene are SNHLY and FYNNEI. Trimming pared 4 bases from V and 0 bases from J, leaving 9 bases between. The CDR3 coding sequence is TGTGCCAGCAGTGCCGGGACCGCAACTAATGAAAAACTGTTTTTT. This sequence encodes CASSAGTATNEKLFF.

This chain connects TRBV6-6 to TRBJ1-6; 10 bases align to TRBD1. J gave up 9 bases and V 6 bases, and 8 bases lay outside the gene matches. This CDR3 has 15 residues. The germline gives CDR1 MNHNY, CDR2 SVGAGI (reference sequence). CDR3 loop: CASSPTGQGVSPLHF. The CDR3 bases are TGTGCCAGCAGCCCCACTGGACAGGGGGTTTCACCCCTCCACTTT.

A single count supports this clone. J is TRBJ2-7 and V is TRBV9; 8 nucleotides line up with TRBD1. The J segment lost 6 bases and the V segment lost 4 bases, leaving 9 bases of the junction unmatched. The germline V gene has CDR1 SGDLS and CDR2 YYNGEE. This CDR3 spans 14 amino acids. Written as DNA, the CDR3 is TGTGCCAGCAGCCCCAGACAGGGGATTGGCGAGCAGTACTTC. The encoded protein is CASSPRQGIGEQYF.

V usage is TRBV30 and J usage is TRBJ2-1; 9 bases are a match to TRBD1. Germline CDR1 and CDR2: GTSNPN and SVGIG (reference sequence). CDR3 length: 14 amino acids. With V trimmed by 3 bases and J by 8 bases, 8 bases remained unmatched. CDR3 residues: CAWSPGTGYDEQFF. In DNA, the CDR3 is TGTGCCTGGAGCCCCGGGACAGGGTACGATGAGCAGTTCTTC.

This chain links TRBV19 with TRBJ1-1; no reliable D call. The germline V gene has CDR1 LNHDA and CDR2 SQIVND (reference sequence). The CDR3 contains 12 residues. The germline V and J ends were trimmed by 5 bases and 3 bases, with 7 bases remaining between them. Here the CDR3 reads CASSSSYTEAFF. The CDR3 DNA reads as TGTGCCAGTAGTTCGTCTTACACTGAAGCTTTCTTT.

This clone was counted once. In DNA, the CDR3 is TGTGCCAGCAGCTTGCGAGCGGGCGTGCCCTACGAGCAGTACTTC. It codes for CASSLRAGVPYEQYF. The chain carries TRBV5-4 and TRBJ2-7; possible D gene TRBD2, 6 bases. The germline gives CDR1 SGHNT, CDR2 YYREEE (reference sequence). V was trimmed by 1 base and J by 2 bases, leaving 13 bases between them. The CDR3 loop spans 15 amino acids.

The chain employs TRBV19 and TRBJ1-5, with D possibly being TRBD1 (6 bases). CDR1 is LNHDA and CDR2 is SQIVND in the germline V gene (reference sequence). Trimming shortened V by 6 bases and J by 3 bases, and 15 bases separated the two germline ends. The CDR3 contains 15 residues. The CDR3 nucleotides are TGTGCCAGTAGCGTACAGGGTACCTTCAATCAGCCCCAGCATTTT. It encodes CASSVQGTFNQPQHF.

J is TRBJ1-5 and V is TRBV5-1; TRBD1 agrees at 7 bases. The CDR3 consists of 15 residues. Germline V lookup: CDR1 SGHRS, CDR2 YFSETQ. J gave up 5 bases and V 1 base, and 6 bases lay outside the gene matches. The CDR3 sequence: CASSLMPGGHQPQHF. In DNA, the CDR3 is TGCGCCAGCAGCTTGATGCCAGGGGGGCATCAGCCCCAGCATTTT.

This chain links TRBV5-1 with TRBJ1-1; D uncertain. Trimming removed 5 bases at V and 0 bases at J, with 14 bases between. The CDR3 sequence is 15 residues long. Germline assignment: CDR1 SGHRS and CDR2 YFSETQ. Here the CDR3 reads CASRRTGVMNTEAFF. CDR3 nucleotide sequence: TGCGCCAGCAGACGCACCGGGGTGATGAACACTGAAGCTTTCTTT.

The V call is TRBV5-1, the J call TRBJ2-3, with D tentatively TRBD1 (5 bases). Germline CDR1 and CDR2: SGHRS and YFSETQ. The CDR3 spans 15 residues. V dropped 0 bases and J dropped 2 bases, with 10 bases sitting between them. CDR3 sequence: CASSLVAGNTDTQYF. The CDR3 DNA follows: TGCGCCAGCAGCTTGGTGGCAGGGAACACAGATACGCAGTATTTT.

The V call is TRBV6-6, the J call TRBJ1-3; D gene unclear. CDR3 size: 15 residues. Germline V lookup: CDR1 MNHNY, CDR2 SVGAGI (reference sequence). Between the trimmed V and J ends, which lost 2 bases and 0 bases, there was a span of 8 bases. This CDR3 reads CASSYARNSGNTIYF. DNA for the CDR3: TGTGCCAGCAGTTACGCCAGAAACTCTGGAAACACCATATATTTT.

The DNA for the CDR3 is TGTGCCAGCAGCCCACTTGGCGGGGGACTCTACAATGAGCAGTTCTTC. As protein: CASSPLGGGLYNEQFF. The chain recombines TRBV27 with TRBJ2-1; TRBD2 matches 7 bases. Germline V gives CDR1 MNHEY, CDR2 SMNVEV (reference sequence). Trimming removed 6 bases from V and 3 bases from J; junction bases left unmatched: 11. CDR3 length equals 16 residues.